This T cell receptor beta chain was identified in a study of cytomegalovirus exposure and HLA in healthy donors. Study results and limitations: Overall, 164 TCR beta chains were annotated as cytomegalovirus-associated.

Sequenced by immunoSEQ multiplex PCR; TCRdb stores in-frame clones only, minus some. The repertoire holds about 63,000 clones, with 89% as singletons. J lost 0 bases, V lost 2 bases, and 8 bases had no gene match. Germline CDR1 SGHRS, CDR2 YFSETQ. This CDR3 has 18 amino acids. In regard to this clone: Its antigen is still unknown.

The rearrangement links TRBV5-1 to TRBJ2-1; 10 bases line up with TRBD2. This TCR was recovered from a woman aged 18-29 years in good health and CMV-seronegative. Sequenced sample: PBMCs. The CDR3 protein is CASSFTAGGLSSYNEQFF. CDR3 nucleotides: TGCGCCAGCAGCTTTACAGCGGGGGGGCTTAGCTCCTACAATGAGCAGTTCTTC.